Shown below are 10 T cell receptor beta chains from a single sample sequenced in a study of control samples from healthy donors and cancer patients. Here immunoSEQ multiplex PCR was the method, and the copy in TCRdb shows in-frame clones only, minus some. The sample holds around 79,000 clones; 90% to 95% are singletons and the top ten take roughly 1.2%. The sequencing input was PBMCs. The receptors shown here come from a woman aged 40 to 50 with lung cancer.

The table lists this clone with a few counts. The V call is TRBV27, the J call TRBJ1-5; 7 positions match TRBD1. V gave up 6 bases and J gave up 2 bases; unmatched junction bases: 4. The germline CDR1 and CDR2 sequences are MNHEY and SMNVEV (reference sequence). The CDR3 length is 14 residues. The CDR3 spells CASSLTGGNQPQHF. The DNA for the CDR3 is TGTGCCAGCAGCCTAACAGGGGGCAATCAGCCCCAGCATTTT.

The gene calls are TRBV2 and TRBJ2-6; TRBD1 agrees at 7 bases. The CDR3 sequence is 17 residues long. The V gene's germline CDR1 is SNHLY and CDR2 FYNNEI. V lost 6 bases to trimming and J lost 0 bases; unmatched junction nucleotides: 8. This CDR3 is CASSPARQGSGANVLTF. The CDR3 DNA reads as TGTGCCAGCAGCCCCGCCAGACAGGGCTCTGGGGCCAACGTCCTGACTTTC. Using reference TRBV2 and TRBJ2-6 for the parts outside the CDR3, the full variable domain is EPEVTQTPSHQVTQMGQEVILRCVPISNHLYFYWYRQILGQKVEFLVSFYNNEISEKSEIFDDQFSVERPDGSNFTLKIRSTKLEDSAMYFCASSPARQGSGANVLTFGAGSRLTVL.

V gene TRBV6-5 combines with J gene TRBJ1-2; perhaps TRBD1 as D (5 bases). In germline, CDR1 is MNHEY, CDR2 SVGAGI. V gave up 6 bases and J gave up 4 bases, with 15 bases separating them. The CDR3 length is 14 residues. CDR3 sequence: CASREGLTTYGYTF. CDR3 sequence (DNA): TGTGCCAGCAGGGAGGGACTCACTACCTATGGCTACACCTTC.

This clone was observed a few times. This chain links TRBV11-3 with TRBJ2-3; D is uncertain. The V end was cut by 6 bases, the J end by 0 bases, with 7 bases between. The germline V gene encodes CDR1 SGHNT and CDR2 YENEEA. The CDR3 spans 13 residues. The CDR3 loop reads CASRPGSTDTQYF. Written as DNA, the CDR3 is TGTGCCAGCAGACCCGGGAGCACAGATACGCAGTATTTT.

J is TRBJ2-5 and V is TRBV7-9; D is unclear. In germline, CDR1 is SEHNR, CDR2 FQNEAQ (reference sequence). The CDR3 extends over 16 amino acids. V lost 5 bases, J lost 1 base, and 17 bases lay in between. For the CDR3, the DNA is TGTGCCAGCAGCCCAACCCTTTTGGGCCCCCAAGAGACCCAGTACTTC. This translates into CASSPTLLGPQETQYF.

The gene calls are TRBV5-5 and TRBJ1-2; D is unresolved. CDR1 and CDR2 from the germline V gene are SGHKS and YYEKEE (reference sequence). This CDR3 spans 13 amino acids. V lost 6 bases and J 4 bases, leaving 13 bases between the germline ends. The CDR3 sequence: CASTHDPVYGYTF. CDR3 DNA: TGTGCCAGCACCCATGACCCAGTCTATGGCTACACCTTC.

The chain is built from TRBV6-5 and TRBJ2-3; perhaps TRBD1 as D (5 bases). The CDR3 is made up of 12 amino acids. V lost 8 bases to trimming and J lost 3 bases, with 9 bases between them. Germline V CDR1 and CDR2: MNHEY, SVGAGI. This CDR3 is CASLAGTDTQYF. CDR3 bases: TGTGCCAGCTTGGCAGGGACAGATACGCAGTATTTT.

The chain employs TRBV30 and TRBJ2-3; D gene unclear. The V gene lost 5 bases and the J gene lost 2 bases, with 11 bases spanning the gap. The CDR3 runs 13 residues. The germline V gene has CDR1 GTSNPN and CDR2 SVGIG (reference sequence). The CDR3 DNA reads TGTGCCTGGTCCCTCATGGTCACAGATACGCAGTATTTT. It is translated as CAWSLMVTDTQYF.

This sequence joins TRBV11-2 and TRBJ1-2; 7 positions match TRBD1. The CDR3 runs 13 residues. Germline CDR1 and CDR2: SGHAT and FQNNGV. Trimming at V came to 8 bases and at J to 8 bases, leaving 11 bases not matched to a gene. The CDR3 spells CASSGQIPFGYTF. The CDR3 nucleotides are TGTGCCAGCTCGGGACAGATTCCCTTCGGCTACACCTTC.

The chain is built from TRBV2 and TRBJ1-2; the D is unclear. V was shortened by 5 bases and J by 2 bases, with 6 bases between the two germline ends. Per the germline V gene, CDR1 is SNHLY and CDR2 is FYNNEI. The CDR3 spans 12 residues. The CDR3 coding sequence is TGTGCCAGCAGTACACTAAACTATGGCTACACCTTC. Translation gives CASSTLNYGYTF.